This T cell receptor (beta chain) was found in a study of blood T cell repertoires in COVID-19. Some clones are missing from TCRdb's copy, which holds only in-frame ones; the method was immunoSEQ multiplex PCR. The sample carries some 110,000 clones, approximately 80% recorded once. A remark on this clone: One end of the junction fails to match germline, which may point to a read error.

CDR1 SSHAT and CDR2 FNYEAQ come from the germline V gene (reference sequence). The CDR3 has 15 amino acids. J is TRBJ2-3 and V is TRBV7-7; TRBD2 matches at 11 bases. Sample: peripheral blood. This clonotype was sampled from a man older than 75 with COVID-19, enrolled during active disease. CDR3 residues: CASSKGLAGTDTQYF. In DNA, the CDR3 is TGTGCTAGCAGCAAGGGACTAGCGGGCACAGATACGCAGTATTTT. Variable domain in full (rest from reference TRBV7-7 and TRBJ2-3): GAGVSQSPRYKVTKRGQDVTLRCDPISSHATLYWYQQALGQGPEFLTYFNYEAQPDKSGLPSDRFSAERPEGSISTLTIQRTEQRDSAMYRCASSKGLAGTDTQYFGPGTRLTVL.